Each of the 29 T cell receptor beta chains below was sequenced from the same sample in a study of response to subunit inactivated influenza vaccine. From the RT-PCR reads, TCRdb called clonotypes with MiXCR, one entry per CDR3 protein. The table lists some 180,000 distinct CDR3 sequences, about 9% of them singletons, with roughly a tenth in the top ten. The sample consisted of non-naive T cells sorted from PBMCs, taken on the day of vaccination. The receptor source for this set is a man over 45 who received an inactivated influenza vaccine.

This clonotype was seen a handful of times. V usage is TRBV4-1 and J usage is TRBJ2-4; 12 nucleotides line up with TRBD1. The CDR3 length is 16 residues. Germline CDR1 is MGHRA and CDR2 is YSYEKL. With V trimmed by 1 base and J by 8 bases, 6 bases remained unmatched. DNA of the CDR3: TGCGCCAGCAGCCAAGGACTGGGACAGGGGGCATACATTCAGTACTTC. This encodes CASSQGLGQGAYIQYF.

The table lists this clonotype with a few counts. The gene calls are TRBV27 and TRBJ2-3; the D gene is possibly TRBD1 (6 bases). The CDR3 sequence is 16 residues long. Germline-derived CDR1 and CDR2 are MNHEY and SMNVEV (reference sequence). V shed 8 bases and J shed 4 bases, with 22 bases lying between them. Here the CDR3 reads CASSPGRGRVADTQYF. The DNA for the CDR3 is TGTGCCAGCTCCCCCGGCAGGGGAAGAGTAGCAGATACGCAGTATTTT.

The sample holds many counts of this clonotype. The V call is TRBV4-2, the J call TRBJ2-7; unclear D gene. The CDR3 runs 15 residues. V lost 0 bases and J lost 3, with 12 bases in between. Germline CDR1 LGHNA, CDR2 YNFKEQ. The DNA of the CDR3 is TGTGCCAGCAGCCAAGACTACTCTTGGCACTACGAGCAGTACTTC. As protein: CASSQDYSWHYEQYF.

There are many counts of this clonotype. V usage is TRBV28 and J usage is TRBJ1-4; a possible D gene is TRBD1 (5 bases). V lost 6 bases to trimming and J lost 0 bases, with 8 bases between them. The CDR3 consists of 14 residues. Germline assignment: CDR1 MDHEN and CDR2 SYDVKM. The CDR3 bases are TGTGCCAGCAGACCACAGGCAACTAATGAAAAACTGTTTTTT. Translating gives CASRPQATNEKLFF.

This sequence joins TRBV12-3 or TRBV12-4 and TRBJ1-5; TRBD1 agrees at 8 bases. After removal of 6 bases from V and 7 bases from J, the junction contained 14 bases not matched to a gene. This CDR3 spans 16 amino acids. The CDR3 sequence is CASSLTPDRVRQPQHF. The DNA of the CDR3 is TGTGCCAGCAGCCTTACCCCGGACAGGGTAAGGCAGCCCCAGCATTTT.

This clonotype was observed a few times. The chain uses TRBV28 and TRBJ2-5; tentatively, D is TRBD2 (6 bases). The V end was cut by 6 bases, the J end by 5 bases, with 19 bases between. The CDR3 length is 15 residues. Germline-derived CDR1 and CDR2 are MDHEN and SYDVKM. The CDR3 here is CASRSDRGRLETQYF. CDR3 nucleotide sequence: TGTGCCAGCAGGTCCGACAGAGGGAGGTTGGAGACCCAGTACTTC. Combining the CDR3 with reference TRBV28 and TRBJ2-5 gives the whole variable domain DVKVTQSSRYLVKRTGEKVFLECVQDMDHENMFWYRQDPGLGLRLIYFSYDVKMKEKGDIPEGYSVSREKKERFSLILESASTNQTSMYLCASRSDRGRLETQYFGPGTRLLVL.

The CDR3 reads CASSPQSSYEQYF. DNA of the CDR3: TGTGCCAGCTCACCCCAGAGCTCCTACGAGCAGTACTTC. The rearrangement uses TRBV18 and TRBJ2-7; D is uncertain. With 3 bases removed from V and 0 bases from J, the gap between germline ends came to 6 bases. Germline CDR1 reads KGHSH; CDR2 reads LQKENI. The CDR3 contains 13 residues.

The chain joins TRBV20-1 to TRBJ2-1; possible D gene TRBD2, 5 bases. The CDR3 has 14 amino acids. V was shortened by 7 bases and J by 0 bases, with 13 bases between the two germline ends. From germline, CDR1 is DFQATT and CDR2 SNEGSKA (reference sequence). The chain's CDR3 is CSVLAGSSYNEQFF. DNA for the CDR3: TGCAGTGTCTTGGCGGGTTCCTCCTACAATGAGCAGTTCTTC.

This clonotype was seen at least ten times. The chain couples TRBV14 to TRBJ2-5; no clear D gene. This CDR3 has 14 residues. Trimming left V 4 bases short and J 2 bases short, with 11 bases between. Germline V lookup: CDR1 SGHDN, CDR2 FVKESK. The chain's CDR3 is CASSRDTIQETQYF. The CDR3 bases are TGTGCCAGCAGCCGAGACACGATACAAGAGACCCAGTACTTC.

The V call is TRBV9, the J call TRBJ1-2, with a tentative D call TRBD1 (5 bases). Germline V gene lookup returns CDR1 SGDLS and CDR2 YYNGEE. V shed 2 bases and J shed 3 bases, with 8 bases lying between them. This CDR3 comprises 13 residues. DNA of the CDR3: TGTGCCAGCAGCGTGACGGGGGACTATGGCTACACCTTC. This translates into CASSVTGDYGYTF.

This clonotype occurred many times. The gene calls are TRBV5-5 and TRBJ2-7, with 9 positions matching TRBD2. With V trimmed by 0 bases and J by 4 bases, 5 bases remained unmatched. Germline CDR1 reads SGHKS; CDR2 reads YYEKEE (reference sequence). This CDR3 spans 15 amino acids. Here the CDR3 reads CASSLGVSGGYEQYF. DNA of the CDR3: TGTGCCAGCAGCTTGGGGGTTAGCGGGGGATACGAGCAGTACTTC.

This clonotype was found a few times. The rearrangement links TRBV5-1 to TRBJ1-4, with D possibly matching TRBD1 (5 bases). V lost 1 base, J lost 5 bases, and 15 bases lay in between. CDR3 length: 16 amino acids. CDR1 and CDR2 from the germline V gene are SGHRS and YFSETQ. DNA of the CDR3: TGCGCCAGCAGCTTGACGGGCGGGACGCCAAATGAAAAACTGTTTTTT. Protein product: CASSLTGGTPNEKLFF.

This clonotype was counted between two and nine times. V gene TRBV20-1 combines with J gene TRBJ2-3; 9 bases are shared with TRBD2. Germline V gene data show CDR1 as DFQATT and CDR2 as SNEGSKA (reference sequence). The J segment lost 4 bases and the V segment lost 3 bases, leaving 5 bases of the junction unmatched. The CDR3 covers 14 residues. In nucleotides, the CDR3 is TGCAGTGCTAGGGGGACTAGCAGGGCAGATACGCAGTATTTT. It is translated as CSARGTSRADTQYF.

The V gene is TRBV21-1, the J gene TRBJ2-7; TRBD2 was called by the table and not checked on the DNA. TRBV21-1 is designated a pseudogene. The CDR3 length is 15 residues. This chain's CDR3 is CPSSKGRLARYEQYF. For the CDR3, the DNA is TGTCCCAGCAGCAAGGGTAGGCTAGCCCGCTACGAGCAGTACTTC.

This chain links TRBV28 with TRBJ2-2; possibly TRBD2 for D (6 bases). This CDR3 is built from 15 residues. Trimming cost V 7 bases and J 0 bases, with 12 bases left between them. CDR1 and CDR2 (germline): MDHEN, SYDVKM. The CDR3 loop is CASIIGGANTGELFF. The CDR3 DNA is TGTGCCAGCATTATCGGGGGTGCGAACACCGGGGAGCTGTTTTTT.

The chain carries TRBV12-3 or TRBV12-4 and TRBJ2-1; tentatively, D is TRBD1 or TRBD2 (6 bases each). V gave up 7 bases and J gave up 5 bases, with 15 bases separating them. The CDR3 contains 14 residues. CDR3 sequence reads: CASTQGRGHNEQFF. In DNA form, the CDR3 reads TGTGCCAGCACCCAGGGGCGGGGCCACAATGAGCAGTTCTTC.

The table lists this clonotype with many counts. The rearrangement uses TRBV6-5 and TRBJ1-1; D remains ambiguous. Germline CDR1 MNHEY, CDR2 SVGAGI. CDR3 length: 13 amino acids. Trimming shortened V by 6 bases and J by 1 base, and 9 bases separated the two germline ends. CDR3 sequence reads: CASRRRENTEAFF. CDR3 nucleotide sequence: TGTGCCAGCAGACGTCGGGAGAACACTGAAGCTTTCTTT.

This clonotype was observed at least ten times. This chain connects TRBV12-3 or TRBV12-4 to TRBJ1-1; D is unresolved. The CDR3 consists of 14 residues. The ends were cut back, 5 bases at V and 2 bases at J, with 12 bases in the middle. The CDR3 nucleotides are TGTGCCAGCAGTCCCTTAAAACCTAACACTGAAGCTTTCTTT. Translating it yields CASSPLKPNTEAFF.

The chain is built from TRBV5-1 and TRBJ2-1; TRBD1 matches 11 bases. Germline V CDR1 and CDR2: SGHRS, YFSETQ. The junction had 6 bases not matched to a gene; V was cut back by 3 bases and J by 7 bases. CDR3 size: 15 residues. In nucleotides, the CDR3 is TGCGCCAGCAGCTCGACCGGACAGGGGGCTAATGAGCAGTTCTTC. Translation: CASSSTGQGANEQFF.

This clonotype was picked up many times. The CDR3 here is CASSLPSGSYNEQFF. The CDR3 DNA is TGTGCCAGCAGTTTGCCTAGCGGGAGCTACAATGAGCAGTTCTTC. The chain employs TRBV28 and TRBJ2-1, with 10 positions matching TRBD2. This CDR3 spans 15 amino acids. The junction had 2 bases not matched to a gene; V was cut back by 3 bases and J by 3 bases. Germline CDR1 is MDHEN and CDR2 is SYDVKM.

There are a few counts of this clonotype. The chain joins TRBV28 to TRBJ2-1, with D unclear. V dropped 5 bases and J dropped 9 bases, with 8 bases sitting between them. Germline lookup yields CDR1 MDHEN and CDR2 SYDVKM. CDR3 length equals 11 residues. CDR3 loop: CASSKVAEQFF. The CDR3 region has the DNA TGTGCCAGCAGTAAGGTGGCTGAGCAGTTCTTC.

This clonotype was detected ten times or more. V gene TRBV28 combines with J gene TRBJ1-2; a weak D match, TRBD1 (5 bases). The CDR3 covers 11 residues. V gave up 9 bases and J gave up 3 bases, with 8 bases separating them. Germline CDR1 and CDR2: MDHEN and SYDVKM. The CDR3, as DNA: TGTGCCAGTCAGGGCGACTATGGCTACACCTTC. Translation: CASQGDYGYTF.

The V and J genes are TRBV3-1 and TRBJ2-1, with 9 bases that match TRBD2. CDR1 and CDR2 (germline): LGHDT, YNNKEL (reference sequence). The CDR3 sequence is 16 residues long. After removal of 4 bases from V and 8 bases from J, the junction contained 12 bases not matched to a gene. CDR3 nucleotide sequence: TGTGCCAGCAGCCCCCCCCCCGGGACTAGCCTGGATGAGCAGTTCTTC. It translates to CASSPPPGTSLDEQFF.

J is TRBJ1-1 and V is TRBV10-3; D perhaps matches TRBD1 (5 bases). Germline V gene sequence: CDR1 ENHRY, CDR2 SYGVKD. Trimming removed 10 bases from V and 1 base from J, with 10 bases in between. This CDR3 has 12 amino acids. CDR3 DNA: TGTGCCACGGGACCAGGGAACACTGAAGCTTTCTTT. This codes for CATGPGNTEAFF.

This chain joins TRBV4-1 and TRBJ2-1; 7 nucleotides agree with TRBD2. With 1 base clipped from V and 1 base from J, the junction kept 1 base outside the gene matches. CDR1 is MGHRA and CDR2 is YSYEKL in the germline V gene. This CDR3 has 15 residues. Written as DNA, the CDR3 is TGCGCCAGCAGCCAAGCGGGGGGATCCTACAATGAGCAGTTCTTC. Amino acid sequence: CASSQAGGSYNEQFF.

In this sample, this clonotype turned up many times. This chain joins TRBV9 and TRBJ1-5, with D tentatively TRBD1 (6 bases). This CDR3 spans 14 amino acids. Germline lookup yields CDR1 SGDLS and CDR2 YYNGEE. The V end lost 3 bases, the J end lost 9 bases, and 16 bases lay between the germline ends. The CDR3 region has the DNA TGTGCCAGCAGCGCCGGACAGACTCCGGGGCCCCAGCATTTT. It codes for CASSAGQTPGPQHF.

In its sample, this clonotype was seen a few times. The V and J genes are TRBV7-9 and TRBJ2-1; the D is unclear. From germline, CDR1 is SEHNR and CDR2 FQNEAQ (reference sequence). The CDR3 has 15 amino acids. The V gene lost 5 bases and the J gene lost 6 bases, with 17 bases spanning the gap. CDR3 sequence (DNA): TGTGCCAGCAGCCACTTCCTCACGCGTCGCAATGAGCAGTTCTTC. Protein sequence: CASSHFLTRRNEQFF.

This sequence joins TRBV10-1 and TRBJ2-1; D may match TRBD1 or TRBD2 (5 bases each). This CDR3 has 14 amino acids. Between the trimmed V and J ends, which lost 6 bases and 5 bases, there was a span of 14 bases. Germline-derived CDR1 and CDR2 are WNHNN and SYGVQD (reference sequence). This CDR3 is CASSRGRGNNEQFF. The CDR3 DNA reads as TGCGCCAGCAGCCGCGGCCGGGGCAACAATGAGCAGTTCTTC.

This clonotype was observed a handful of times. V is TRBV27 and J is TRBJ2-7; D might be TRBD1 or TRBD2, each matching 5 bases. The germline V gene encodes CDR1 MNHEY and CDR2 SMNVEV (reference sequence). The CDR3 has 17 residues. With 5 bases removed from V and 0 bases from J, the gap between germline ends came to 20 bases. CDR3 DNA: TGTGCCAGCAGTCCGTTAGGGACGGTTCTGAGCTCCTACGAGCAGTACTTC. Encoded protein: CASSPLGTVLSSYEQYF.